The T cell receptor (beta chain) described here comes from a study of graft-versus-host responses after intestinal transplantation. On the study more broadly: Multivisceral, liver-intestinal, or isolated intestinal grafts went to recipients. Each recipient received anti-thymocyte globulin induction, then tacrolimus and steroids for two to three years. Study-wide points: Researchers found GvH clones in recipient marrow, and some showed up first in ileum or blood.

This CDR3 has 15 amino acids. Germline values: CDR1 MNHEY, CDR2 SVGAGI. V gave up 5 bases and J gave up 1 base; unmatched junction bases: 5. Sequencing was performed with immunoSEQ multiplex PCR; in TCRdb, only in-frame clones are kept and a portion is missing. This sample has just under 90,000 clones, with around 86% found just once. Points on this clone: The target antigen is unknown.

The chain carries TRBV6-5 and TRBJ1-5; the match to TRBD1 covers 7 bases. This TCR was sampled from a human donor who received an intestinal transplant. The sample was unstimulated CD8+ T cells sorted from spleen or lymph node cells, taken before intestinal transplant. CDR3 amino acids: CASSGRGLSNQPQHF. CDR3 sequence (DNA): TGTGCCAGCAGTGGAAGGGGGCTGAGCAATCAGCCCCAGCATTTT.